This T cell receptor beta chain originates from a study of OX40 agonist ivuxolimab in advanced cancers. The method was immunoSEQ multiplex PCR; TCRdb's version includes in-frame clones alone and lacks a portion of them. Of 30,000 to 40,000 clones in the sample, around 90% were seen once. The V end lost 0 bases, the J end lost 0 bases, and 15 bases lay between the germline ends. This CDR3 is 17 amino acids long. CDR1 KGHSH and CDR2 LQKENI come from the germline V gene. This clone is a singleton in its sample. Sequenced material: CD4+ or CD8+ T cells sorted from blood, taken in a trial of the OX40 agonist ivuxolimab. The V and J genes are TRBV18 and TRBJ2-7; D is perhaps TRBD2 (7 bases). The TCR sequence derives from an adult with an advanced solid tumor such as melanoma, head and neck, liver or kidney cancer. CDR3 nucleotides: TGTGCCAGCTCACCACCGAAGGCGGGGGCCTTCTCCTACGAGCAGTACTTC. Protein product: CASSPPKAGAFSYEQYF.